The following is a T cell receptor beta chain sequence with its context. The data derive from a study of T cell changes during pregnancy in multiple sclerosis. The V end lost 4 bases, the J end lost 8 bases, and 18 bases lay between the germline ends. The CDR3 spans 15 residues. Looked up from germline, CDR1 is MRHNA and CDR2 is SNTAGT. The table came from immunoSEQ multiplex PCR; TCRdb's copy has only in-frame clones and leaves some out. The data contain about 27,000 clones, roughly 86% of them singletons. This specimen was CD8+ T cells from peripheral blood mononuclear cells, taken in the second trimester of pregnancy. This chain connects TRBV6-4 to TRBJ2-1; no clear D gene. The sequence came from a female donor with multiple sclerosis, enrolled in a pregnancy study. DNA of the CDR3: TGTGCCAGCAGTGTATCAGTACGTGGTCAGGATGAGCAGTTCTTC. Translated, it gives CASSVSVRGQDEQFF.